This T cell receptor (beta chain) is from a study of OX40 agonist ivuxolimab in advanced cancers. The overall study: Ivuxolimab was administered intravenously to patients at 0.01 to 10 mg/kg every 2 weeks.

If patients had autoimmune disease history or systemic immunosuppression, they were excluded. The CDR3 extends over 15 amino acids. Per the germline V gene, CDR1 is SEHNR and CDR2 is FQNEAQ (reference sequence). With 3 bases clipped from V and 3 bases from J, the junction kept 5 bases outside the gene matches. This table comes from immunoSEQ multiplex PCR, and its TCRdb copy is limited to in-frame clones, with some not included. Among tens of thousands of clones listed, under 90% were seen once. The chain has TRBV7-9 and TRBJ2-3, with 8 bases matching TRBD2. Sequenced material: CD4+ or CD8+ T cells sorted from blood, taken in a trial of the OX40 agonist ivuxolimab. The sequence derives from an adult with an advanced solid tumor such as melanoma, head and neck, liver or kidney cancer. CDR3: CASSFGGRRTDTQYF. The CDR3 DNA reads TGTGCCAGCAGCTTTGGCGGGAGGAGGACAGATACGCAGTATTTT.